Here is one T cell receptor beta chain with its context. As yet, its antigen is unknown. Sequenced by immunoSEQ multiplex PCR; TCRdb stores in-frame clones only, minus some. Among tens of thousands of clones, less than 90% were seen once, and the ten largest hold 0.75% to 0.95%. The source of the sample is a study of radiotherapy plus CTLA-4 blockade in lung cancer. Study information: Objective responses occurred in around 18% of patients; over 25% had disease control.

People whose metastatic non-small-cell lung cancer was chemo-refractory got focal radiation along with CTLA-4 blockade by ipilimumab. The CDR3 is 15 amino acids. Germline V lookup: CDR1 SGHRS, CDR2 YFSETQ. The ends lost 7 bases at V and 3 bases at J; junction bases unmatched: 10. Study-wide points: Reported findings show early blood T cell clone dynamics, with interferon-beta, best predicted response. Once radiotherapy plus ipilimumab had been given, TCR clones derived from tumor expanded in blood.

V usage is TRBV5-1 and J usage is TRBJ2-3, with 8 bases identical to TRBD1. The specimen was peripheral blood, collected from a patient treated with radiotherapy plus ipilimumab. The TCR was taken from a human donor with non-small cell lung cancer who had stable disease on radiotherapy plus ipilimumab. The CDR3 region is CASGQGVTATDTQYF. CDR3 nucleotides: TGCGCCAGCGGACAGGGAGTTACGGCAACAGATACGCAGTATTTT. The full variable domain, in which reference TRBV5-1 and TRBJ2-3 provide the parts outside the CDR3, is KAGVTQTPRYLIKTRGQQVTLSCSPISGHRSVSWYQQTPGQGLQFLFEYFSETQRNKGNFPGRFSGRQFSNSRSEMNVSTLELGDSALYLCASGQGVTATDTQYFGPGTRLTVL.